This is a list of T cell receptor beta chains from one sample in a study of CD8 T cells in ankylosing spondylitis. TCRdb re-derived calls from the 5' RACE reads in MiXCR, one entry per CDR3 protein. This sample has some 300,000 distinct CDR3 sequences; under 25% occur once, and the top ten carry under 4%. The sequenced material came from blood, either unsorted or a sorted T cell fraction (not recorded which). These receptors came from a female donor with ankylosing spondylitis or in good health (not recorded which). Each CDR3 is given without its conserved first and last residue.

V: TRBV7-6
length: 13
J: TRBJ2-3
CDR3: ASSVRGGSTDTQY

V: TRBV28
length: 12
J: TRBJ1-1
CDR3: ASKELLPNTEAF

V: TRBV6-2/TRBV6-3
length: 11
J: TRBJ1-1
CDR3: ASSTDRDTEAF

V: TRBV4-3
length: 13
J: TRBJ2-3
CDR3: ASSPQALGTDTQY

V: TRBV7-6
length: 14
J: TRBJ2-1
CDR3: ASSLDYRESLNEQF

V: TRBV10-2
length: 13
J: TRBJ2-3
CDR3: ASIRQPALTDTQY

V: TRBV7-3
length: 11
J: TRBJ1-2
CDR3: ASSPEGNYGYT

V: TRBV6-2/TRBV6-3
length: 14
J: TRBJ2-3
CDR3: ASMDSPGFSTDTQY

V: TRBV4-2
length: 11
J: TRBJ2-5
CDR3: ASSQSGLETQY

V: TRBV6-2/TRBV6-3
length: 16
J: TRBJ2-1
CDR3: ASSLPGPSGTSYNEQF

V: TRBV12-3/TRBV12-4
length: 12
J: TRBJ1-1
CDR3: ASSLGPGQPQTF

V: TRBV28
length: 14
J: TRBJ1-5
CDR3: ASIPNPSAYNQPQH

V: TRBV20-1
length: 13
J: TRBJ2-7
CDR3: SARDPTRTSYEQY

V: TRBV19
length: 12
J: TRBJ1-5
CDR3: ASSIPGLAQPQH

V: TRBV6-5
length: 13
J: TRBJ2-1
CDR3: ASSYFSGTNNEQF

V: TRBV24-1
length: 17
J: TRBJ2-1
CDR3: ATSGNPGQGRSSYNEQF

V: TRBV5-1
length: 12
J: TRBJ2-1
CDR3: ASSAGTNPNEQF

V: TRBV12-5
length: 13
J: TRBJ2-1
CDR3: ASDLTSGSNNEQF

V: TRBV5-1
length: 13
J: TRBJ2-1
CDR3: ASSLVDPSYNEQF

V: TRBV6-1
length: 11
J: TRBJ1-2
CDR3: ASRRGTDYGYT

V: TRBV6-2/TRBV6-3
length: 14
J: TRBJ2-2
CDR3: ASSGTGKANTGELF

V: TRBV5-1
length: 12
J: TRBJ2-7
CDR3: ASSLGTSRYEQY

V: TRBV4-2
length: 15
J: TRBJ1-1
CDR3: ASSQIQGAFRNTEAF

V: TRBV6-1
length: 14
J: TRBJ2-1
CDR3: ASSHLGGGGYNEQF

V: TRBV28
length: 9
J: TRBJ2-7
CDR3: ASQTGYEQY

V: TRBV10-3
length: 14
J: TRBJ2-3
CDR3: AISEPPGGSTDTQY

V: TRBV6-4
length: 13
J: TRBJ2-1
CDR3: ASSDVRAGSNEQF

V: TRBV4-2
length: 15
J: TRBJ2-6
CDR3: ASSQGTGVGGANVLT

V: TRBV2
length: 11
J: TRBJ2-1
CDR3: ASSRRPYNEQF

V: TRBV5-5
length: 14
J: TRBJ2-1
CDR3: ASSRGVRVPYNEQF

V: TRBV29-1
length: 14
J: TRBJ1-1
CDR3: SVRQLLAPMNTEAF

V: TRBV29-1
length: 14
J: TRBJ2-3
CDR3: SVEDPALAGGDTQY

V: TRBV10-3
length: 12
J: TRBJ2-7
CDR3: AISDGLAGERQY

V: TRBV27
length: 12
J: TRBJ2-1
CDR3: AIAQGLAPNEQF

V: TRBV15
length: 12
J: TRBJ2-3
CDR3: ATSRDYYTDTQY

V: TRBV5-1
length: 15
J: TRBJ2-5
CDR3: ASSLGLAGGRQETQY

V: TRBV4-2
length: 11
J: TRBJ2-3
CDR3: ASRGGGTDTQY

V: TRBV11-3
length: 11
J: TRBJ2-1
CDR3: ASSLAQYNEQF

V: TRBV29-1
length: 14
J: TRBJ2-6
CDR3: SVLSRQGSGANVLT

V: TRBV5-1
length: 12
J: TRBJ2-5
CDR3: ASSLEGTGGTQY

V: TRBV12-3/TRBV12-4
length: 12
J: TRBJ1-5
CDR3: ASSPDRVSQPQH

V: TRBV20-1
length: 11
J: TRBJ1-2
CDR3: SAREVMSYGYT

V: TRBV24-1
length: 11
J: TRBJ2-1
CDR3: ATQDSFYNEQF

V: TRBV12-3/TRBV12-4
length: 10
J: TRBJ2-1
CDR3: ASSSRYNEQF

V: TRBV4-3
length: 13
J: TRBJ2-5
CDR3: ASSQDMRKQETQY

V: TRBV5-1
length: 14
J: TRBJ1-3
CDR3: ASSLDPGNSGNTIY

V: TRBV4-3
length: 15
J: TRBJ2-2
CDR3: ASSQSTEVFNVGELF

V: TRBV7-2
length: 13
J: TRBJ2-5
CDR3: ASSLRLGLAETQY

V: TRBV7-8
length: 13
J: TRBJ2-7
CDR3: ASSPSSLGGSQQY

V: TRBV4-3
length: 13
J: TRBJ1-1
CDR3: ASSQDTRRRAEAF

V: TRBV5-1
length: 14
J: TRBJ1-1
CDR3: ASSPGQGPANTEAF